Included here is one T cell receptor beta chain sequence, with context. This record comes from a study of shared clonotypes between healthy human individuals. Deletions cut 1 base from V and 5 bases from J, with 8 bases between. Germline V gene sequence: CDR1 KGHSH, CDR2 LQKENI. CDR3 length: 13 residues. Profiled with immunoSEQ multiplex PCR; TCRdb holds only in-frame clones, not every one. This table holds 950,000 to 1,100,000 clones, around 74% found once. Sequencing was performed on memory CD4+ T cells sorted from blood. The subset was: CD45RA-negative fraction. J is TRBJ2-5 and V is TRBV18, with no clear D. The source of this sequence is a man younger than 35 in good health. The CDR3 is CASSPRDKETQYF. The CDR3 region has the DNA TGTGCCAGCTCACCACGAGACAAGGAGACCCAGTACTTC.